This T cell receptor beta chain was sequenced for a study of T-cell reconstitution after alpha-beta-depleted transplantation in children. This clonotype was seen many times. The V gene's germline CDR1 is KGHDR and CDR2 SFDVKD. V dropped 3 bases and J dropped 6; count of bases not matched to a gene: 7. The CDR3 length is 16 residues. A TCRbeta library incorporating unique molecular identifiers was prepared. TCRdb passed the PCR reads through MiXCR, listing each CDR3 protein once. The repertoire holds fewer than 120,000 distinct CDR3 sequences, 9% to 12% seen once, with 6.5% to 9.5% in the top ten. The sequencing here drew on PBMCs from the stem cell graft donor, taken from the stem cell graft. This clonotype was sampled from a human donor who donated a stem cell graft to a child with acute lymphoblastic leukemia. This chain connects TRBV24-1 to TRBJ2-1; 10 bases line up with TRBD2. CDR3 in DNA: TGTGCCACCAGTGATAGCTGGGCTAGCGGGAGCAATGAGCAGTTCTTC. Protein: CATSDSWASGSNEQFF.